This T cell receptor beta chain stems from a study of blood T cell repertoires in COVID-19 (dated by TCRdb to 2018 to 2021). Study-level background: Samples from collaborators originated in the United States, Italy and Spain and spanned both the acute and convalescent phases of COVID-19. Where available, HLA class I and class II types were obtained from metadata supplied by the sample provider rather than from assay-based typing. The dataset comprised deeply sampled blood TCRbeta repertoires from subjects exposed to, actively infected with, or recovered from COVID-19. The repertoires were made available in a free public database intended to serve as a resource for research on the immune response to SARS-CoV-2. The material from the prospective study consisted of cDNA or gDNA derived from T cells, B-cell-depleted T cells, or PBMCs. Nearly every sample came with metadata listing a de-identified subject ID, COVID-19 status, age in years and sex. The samples were drawn from two sources: the first 160 participants of the ongoing ImmuneRACE study, and fewer than 1,500 subjects contributed by 6 global collaborators.

Results the study describes overall, beyond this receptor: How much clinical and demographic metadata was included differed by source and by participant, and the metadata was provided uncurated.

As concerns this clone: Its antigen remains unidentified. Nothing much larger sits one base from this clone, and base qualities are not available.

Collaborating institutions collected whole blood in K2EDTA tubes following their own protocols. For TCRbeta analysis, collaborators shipped samples as frozen whole blood, isolated PBMCs, or DNA extracted from either of those sample types. The immunoSEQ Assay, a bias-controlled multiplex PCR, was used to amplify TCRbeta CDR3 regions from genomic DNA. On the authors' methods: The number of nucleated cells in each sample was estimated from the amplification of reference gene primers within the assay. To quantify the absolute abundance of each unique TCRbeta CDR3 rearrangement, sequence reads were collapsed and filtered. For each sample, productive Simpson clonality was calculated as the square root of Simpson's diversity index over productive rearrangements. TCRdb obtained this table from immuneACCESS and retained in-frame rearrangements with V and J assigned. These tables miss some clones; where compared with another copy, unresolved V genes account for less than half of the shortfall, and the remainder is unexplained. Clone size and V and J calls were adopted from that table, with D and trimming inferred from the DNA. A total of about 99,000 clones appear in this sample, about 91% of them only once. The top ten constitute approximately 6% of the sample.

V is pruned by 5 bases and J by 6 bases, leaving 13 bases of the junction without a gene match. CDR1 and CDR2 are read off the germline V gene as SGHVS and FQNEAQ. Its CDR3 holds 16 amino acids, cysteine through phenylalanine. Only the CDR3 region is kept as DNA, spanning 48 bases read in frame from base 1. Sequencing used peripheral blood. The V and J genes are TRBV7-8 and TRBJ2-1; TRBD2 fits 7 bases in the junction. The TCR comes from a human donor in a cohort sampled during active COVID-19. The CDR3 reads as follows: CASSAHRTRPINEQFF. In nucleotides, the sequence is TGTGCCAGCAGCGCGCACCGGACTAGACCAATCAATGAGCAGTTCTTC.